Below, one TCR beta chain is given with its context. Its antigen is not yet known. The input lacks base qualities; no much larger clone sits a single base away. The sample comes from a study of a mutant IDH1 vaccine in newly diagnosed glioma (dated by TCRdb to 2020 to 2023). Broadly, across the study: The 30 to 40 treated patients were 62.5% male and about 40% female, with a mean age of around 40 years. Prior to enrollment, standard therapy consisting of radiotherapy alone, temozolomide alone, or radiochemotherapy with temozolomide had been administered to patients, with the combination being received by most patients. Longitudinal TCRB deep sequencing was performed for about two dozen treated patients wherever samples were available for exploratory analyses. Peripheral blood was collected at six visits: V03 (baseline), V05, V07, V10, V12 and V13. Summary of the overall study and its limitations: Selection of PBMC samples for TCRB deep sequencing was based on availability. Vaccine-induced immune responses across multiple MHC alleles were detected in approximately 94% of patients. According to the authors, sample limitations meant that analyses of patient blood samples could not be reproduced. Changes in the top peripheral T cell clonotypes picked up by TCRB sequencing did not appear to be linked to pseudoprogression.

This specimen's time point label, interpreted: baseline, week 1 (first vaccination visit). Read against the paper, the sample's treatment or condition label means: pre-vaccination baseline after standard-of-care therapy. Donors had newly diagnosed WHO grade 3 or 4 IDH1-mutant astrocytomas with loss of nuclear ATRX. The samples were drawn from NOA16, a multicentre, single-arm, open-label phase I trial in Germany that tested a mutant IDH1 peptide vaccine in humans for the first time. For immunogenicity testing, the blood drawn at visit V03 was used as the baseline sample. The DNeasy Blood and Tissue Kit was used to extract genomic DNA from EDTA blood for TCRB sequencing. V is cut by 3 bases and J by 7 bases, and the space between the germline ends is 7 bases. In the germline V gene (reference sequence), CDR1 corresponds to SEHNR and CDR2 to FQNEAQ. The CDR3 spans 13 residues, from the cysteine through the phenylalanine. CDR3 DNA only is kept here, 39 bases in frame from base 1.

Libraries were made using the immunoSEQ multiplex PCR assay. Following the manufacturer's protocol, the hsTCRB Kit was used to amplify rearranged TCR beta chain sequences. An Illumina MiSeq was used to sequence the TCRB libraries. The authors' analysis ran thus. The kit vendor's proprietary platform handled demultiplexing, trimming and gene mapping. The table was pulled from immuneACCESS by TCRdb, which kept in-frame rearrangements only. Such tables lose some clones; where checked, under half of the loss comes from unresolved V genes, and the rest has no known cause. For V, J and clone size, that table is used; D and trimming come from the DNA. The sample has 75,000 to 100,000 clones on record, around 80% of them singletons. 5% to 5.5% of the sample lies in the top ten.

The receptor chain draws on TRBV7-9 and TRBJ1-6; TRBD1 is a weak D gene call, 5 bases matching. The sample in question was PBMCs, obtained from a glioma patient treated with radiotherapy, temozolomide or both. The TCR originated in a man aged 40-55 years with glioma. Some clones in this sample may be carry-over from other donors' samples. The sequenced DNA is TGTGCCAGCAGCTTCGGACAAAATTCACCCCTCCACTTT. Translation gives CASSFGQNSPLHF.